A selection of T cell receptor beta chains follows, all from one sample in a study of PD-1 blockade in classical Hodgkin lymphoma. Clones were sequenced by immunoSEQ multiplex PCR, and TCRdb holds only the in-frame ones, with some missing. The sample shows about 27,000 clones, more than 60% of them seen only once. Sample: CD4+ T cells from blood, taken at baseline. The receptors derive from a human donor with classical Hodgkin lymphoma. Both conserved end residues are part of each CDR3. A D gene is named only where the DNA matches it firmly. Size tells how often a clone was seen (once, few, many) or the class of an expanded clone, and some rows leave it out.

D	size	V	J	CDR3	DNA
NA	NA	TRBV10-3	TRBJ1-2	CAISRDEVYGYTF	TGTGCCATCAGTCGGGACGAGGTCTATGGCTACACCTTC
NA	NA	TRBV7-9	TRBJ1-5	CASSQLLTDSNQPQHF	TGTGCCAGCAGCCAACTATTGACAGATAGCAATCAGCCCCAGCATTTT
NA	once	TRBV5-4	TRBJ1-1	CASSAGQLNTEAFF	TGTGCCAGCAGCGCCGGACAGCTGAACACTGAAGCTTTCTTT
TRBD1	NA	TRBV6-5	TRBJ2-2	CASGQGYTGELFF	TGTGCCAGCGGACAGGGGTACACCGGGGAGCTGTTTTTT
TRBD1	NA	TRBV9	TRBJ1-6	CASSVEGTGNSPLHF	TGTGCCAGCAGCGTAGAGGGGACAGGGAATTCACCCCTCCACTTT
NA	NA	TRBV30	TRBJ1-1	CAWTNAGTGTAFF	TGTGCCTGGACCAATGCCGGGACCGGGACAGCTTTCTTT
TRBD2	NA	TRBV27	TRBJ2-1	CASSLSGVIWASGVDNEQFF	TGTGCCAGCAGTTTATCGGGTGTTATTTGGGCTAGCGGGGTTGACAATGAGCAGTTCTTC
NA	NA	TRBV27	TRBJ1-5	CASSFRLLGPQHF	TGTGCCAGCAGTTTTCGTCTTCTCGGGCCCCAGCATTTT
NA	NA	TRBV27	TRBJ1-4	CASTSGTGEKLFF	TGTGCCAGCACCTCCGGGACCGGTGAAAAACTGTTTTTT
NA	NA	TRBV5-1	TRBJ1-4	CASSFSGGANEKLFF	TGCGCCAGCAGCTTCAGTGGGGGAGCTAATGAAAAACTGTTTTTT
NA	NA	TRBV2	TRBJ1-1	CASSTGLYTEAFF	TGTGCCAGCTCAACCGGCCTCTACACTGAAGCTTTCTTT
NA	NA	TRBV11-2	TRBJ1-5	CASSTGAARSNQPQHF	TGTGCCAGCAGCACCGGGGCAGCGCGTAGCAATCAGCCCCAGCATTTT
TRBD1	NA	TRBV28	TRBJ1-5	CASSLSGTEDQPQHF	TGTGCCAGCAGTTTATCCGGGACAGAAGATCAGCCCCAGCATTTT
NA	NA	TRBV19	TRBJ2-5	CASSIQGGETQYF	TGTGCCAGTAGTATACAGGGGGGAGAGACCCAGTACTTC
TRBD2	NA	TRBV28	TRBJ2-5	CASSFGGGALWETQYF	TGTGCCAGCAGTTTTGGCGGGGGGGCTTTGTGGGAGACCCAGTACTTC
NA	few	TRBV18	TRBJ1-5	CASSPSQGGRNQPQHF	TGTGCCAGCTCACCATCGCAGGGCGGACGCAATCAGCCCCAGCATTTT
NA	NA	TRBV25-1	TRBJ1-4	CASSEPPAGTNEKLFF	TGTGCCAGCAGTGAACCCCCTGCCGGAACTAATGAAAAACTGTTTTTT
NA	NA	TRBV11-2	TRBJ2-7	CASSLSPYEQYF	TGTGCCAGCAGCCTTTCGCCCTACGAGCAGTACTTC
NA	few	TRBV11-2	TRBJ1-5	CASSLGPGQPQHF	TGTGCCAGCAGCTTAGGGCCGGGACAGCCCCAGCATTTT
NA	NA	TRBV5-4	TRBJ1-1	CASSTGFSNTEAFF	TGTGCCAGCAGTACAGGGTTTTCCAACACTGAAGCTTTCTTT
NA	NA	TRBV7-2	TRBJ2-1	CASSLDPAAGARSYNEQFF	TGTGCCAGCAGCTTAGACCCCGCGGCGGGGGCCCGATCCTACAATGAGCAGTTCTTC
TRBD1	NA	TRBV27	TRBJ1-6	CASSLSSWNRGSPLHF	TGTGCCAGCAGTTTATCAAGTTGGAACAGGGGATCACCCCTCCACTTT
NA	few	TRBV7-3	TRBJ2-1	CASSLQGNGYNEQFF	TGTGCCAGCAGCCTACAGGGAAATGGCTACAATGAGCAGTTCTTC
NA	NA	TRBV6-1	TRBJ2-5	CASRGEGETQYF	TGTGCCAGCAGGGGTGAGGGGGAGACCCAGTACTTC
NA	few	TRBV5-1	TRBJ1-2	CASSLEQGPYGYTF	TGCGCCAGCAGCTTGGAGCAGGGGCCCTATGGCTACACCTTC
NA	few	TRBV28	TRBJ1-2	CASSFGSATWGRSNYGYTF	TGTGCCAGCAGTTTCGGCTCTGCCACCTGGGGCCGATCTAACTATGGCTACACCTTC
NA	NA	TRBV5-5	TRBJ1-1	CASSPGGDPNTEAFF	TGTGCCAGCAGCCCGGGGGGGGACCCGAACACTGAAGCTTTCTTT
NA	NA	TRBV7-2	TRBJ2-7	CASSLEQFYEQYF	TGTGCCAGCAGCTTAGAACAGTTCTACGAGCAGTACTTC
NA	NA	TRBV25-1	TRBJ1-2	CASRSGVGGYTF	TGTGCCAGCCGGAGCGGGGTTGGAGGCTACACCTTC
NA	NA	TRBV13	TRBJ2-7	CASRTGRGSYEQYF	TGTGCCAGCAGGACCGGAAGGGGCTCCTACGAGCAGTACTTC
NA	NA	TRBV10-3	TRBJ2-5	CAISESTPTSGGQETQYF	TGTGCCATCAGTGAGTCCACCCCGACTAGTGGGGGCCAAGAGACCCAGTACTTC
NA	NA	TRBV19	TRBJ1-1	CASSRGGLNTEAFF	TGTGCCAGTAGTCGGGGCGGTCTTAACACTGAAGCTTTCTTT
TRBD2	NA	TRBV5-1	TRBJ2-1	CASSPIWLAGDNEQFF	TGCGCCAGCAGCCCCATATGGCTAGCGGGGGACAATGAGCAGTTCTTC
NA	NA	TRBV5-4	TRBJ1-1	CASSLFNTEAFF	TGTGCCAGCAGTCTCTTTAACACTGAAGCTTTCTTT
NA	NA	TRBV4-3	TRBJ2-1	CASSPSPSRGVKGDNEQFF	TGCGCCAGCAGCCCCTCCCCCTCCCGAGGGGTGAAGGGTGACAATGAGCAGTTCTTC
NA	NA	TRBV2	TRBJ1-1	CAEQKARGTEAFF	TGTGCTGAGCAAAAGGCCCGCGGGACTGAAGCTTTCTTT
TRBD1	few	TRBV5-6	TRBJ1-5	CASSSGTGTFNQPQHF	TGTGCCAGCAGCTCCGGGACAGGGACCTTCAATCAGCCCCAGCATTTT
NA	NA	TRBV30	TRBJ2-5	CAWRPPGETQYF	TGTGCCTGGAGGCCCCCGGGAGAGACCCAGTACTTC
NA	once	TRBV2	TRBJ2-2	CASSEEGFIGELFF	TGTGCCAGCAGTGAGGAGGGGTTCATCGGGGAGCTGTTTTTT
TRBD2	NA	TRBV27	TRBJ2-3	CASSSYSGGEVTDTQYF	TGTGCCAGCAGTAGCTATAGCGGGGGGGAGGTCACAGATACGCAGTATTTT